A single sample is the source of the 25 T cell receptor beta chains below, sequenced in a study of cytomegalovirus exposure and HLA in healthy donors. The PCR had 60 Vbeta and 13 Jbeta primers. Clones were sequenced by immunoSEQ multiplex PCR, and TCRdb holds only the in-frame ones, with some missing. This table has fewer than 150,000 clones, about 74% appearing once. The sequenced sample was PBMCs. These receptors came from a man aged 25-45 years in good health and CMV-seronegative.

The rearrangement uses TRBV6-6 and TRBJ1-1; tentatively, D is TRBD1 (6 bases). Germline V CDR1 and CDR2: MNHNY, SVGAGI (reference sequence). Trimming pared 2 bases from V and 1 base from J, leaving 14 bases between. The CDR3 is 16 residues long. CDR3 sequence reads: CASSYRVWTENTEAFF. Here the CDR3 DNA reads TGTGCCAGCAGTTACAGGGTTTGGACAGAGAACACTGAAGCTTTCTTT.

The chain carries TRBV30 and TRBJ2-5, with D uncertain. Looked up from germline, CDR1 is GTSNPN and CDR2 is SVGIG (reference sequence). Deletions cut 3 bases from V and 5 bases from J, with 13 bases between. The CDR3 runs to 13 residues. This CDR3 reads CAWSFPAVETQYF. The CDR3 DNA reads as TGTGCCTGGAGCTTTCCGGCGGTGGAGACCCAGTACTTC.

This clone was observed a few times. This chain links TRBV5-1 with TRBJ1-3; D gene unclear. V gave up 4 bases and J gave up 2 bases, with 10 bases separating them. The CDR3 runs 14 residues. Per the germline V gene, CDR1 is SGHRS and CDR2 is YFSETQ. As DNA, the CDR3 is TGCGCCAGCAGCCCCGGGATGGCTGGAAACACCATATATTTT. Translating it yields CASSPGMAGNTIYF.

The chain couples TRBV6-1 to TRBJ1-1; D is possibly TRBD1 (5 bases). Looked up from germline, CDR1 is MNHNS and CDR2 is SASEGT. Deletions cut 1 base from V and 7 bases from J, with 13 bases between. This CDR3 has 14 amino acids. The CDR3 DNA follows: TGTGCCAGCAGTGAAGGCTCCCCAGGGATTGAAGCTTTCTTT. It translates to CASSEGSPGIEAFF.

The CDR3 nucleotides are TGTGCCAGCAATAGGGACTCTCCTTCGGAGACCCAGTACTTC. It yields the protein CASNRDSPSETQYF. The chain is built from TRBV2 and TRBJ2-5; a weak D match, TRBD2 (6 bases). The CDR3 has 14 residues. CDR1 and CDR2 (germline): SNHLY, FYNNEI. V lost 7 bases, J lost 5 bases, and 17 bases lay in between.

V is TRBV7-3 and J is TRBJ2-1; TRBD2 aligns across 13 bases. CDR1 is SGHTA and CDR2 is FQGTGA in the germline V gene. The trim removed 4 bases at V and 4 bases at J, leaving 13 bases unmatched. The CDR3 runs to 19 residues. This chain's CDR3 is CASSSPGTSGKRGYNEQFF. CDR3 bases: TGTGCCAGCAGCTCCCCCGGGACTAGCGGGAAGAGGGGTTACAATGAGCAGTTCTTC.

CDR3 in amino acids: CAISEGGQSGSNQPQHF. CDR3 DNA: TGTGCCATCAGTGAGGGGGGACAGTCTGGAAGCAATCAGCCCCAGCATTTT. V usage is TRBV10-3 and J usage is TRBJ1-5, with 7 bases that match TRBD1. The CDR3 consists of 17 residues. J lost 1 base, V lost 2 bases, and 8 bases had no gene match. CDR1 and CDR2 (germline): ENHRY, SYGVKD.

This clone was seen a few times. The V gene is TRBV6-5, the J gene TRBJ2-7; TRBD2 matches at 12 bases. This CDR3 contains 14 residues. Germline trimming cut 6 bases from V and 4 bases from J; bases unmatched to any gene: 4. Germline CDR1 reads MNHEY; CDR2 reads SVGAGI. The CDR3 DNA reads TGTGCCAGCAGGACTAGCGGGAGAGCTTACGAGCAGTACTTC. It yields the protein CASRTSGRAYEQYF.

The chain joins TRBV9 to TRBJ2-3; TRBD1 matches 7 bases. CDR1 and CDR2 from the germline V gene are SGDLS and YYNGEE. The CDR3 runs to 13 residues. The J segment lost 4 bases and the V segment lost 4 bases, leaving 3 bases of the junction unmatched. The CDR3 loop reads CASSRDSSDTQYF. The CDR3 coding sequence is TGTGCCAGCAGCAGGGACAGCTCAGATACGCAGTATTTT. Supplemented by reference TRBV9 and TRBJ2-3, the full variable domain reads DSGVTQTPKHLITATGQRVTLRCSPRSGDLSVYWYQQSLDQGLQFLIQYYNGEERAKGNILERFSAQQFPDLHSELNLSSLELGDSALYFCASSRDSSDTQYFGPGTRLTVL.

This clone was detected only once. The chain carries TRBV6-6 and TRBJ2-7; D is uncertain. Deletions cut 2 bases from V and 3 bases from J, with 8 bases between. CDR1 is MNHNY and CDR2 is SVGAGI in the germline V gene (reference sequence). CDR3 length: 13 amino acids. The CDR3 sequence: CASSYGSNYEQYF. CDR3 DNA: TGTGCCAGCAGTTACGGTAGCAACTACGAGCAGTACTTC.

The genes are TRBV19 and TRBJ2-7, with D possibly TRBD1 on 5 matching bases. Germline values: CDR1 LNHDA, CDR2 SQIVND (reference sequence). This CDR3 comprises 13 residues. Trimming removed 1 base from V and 3 bases from J, with 7 bases in between. The CDR3 loop is CASSIGTGYEQYF. CDR3 nucleotide sequence: TGTGCCAGTAGTATAGGAACAGGCTACGAGCAGTACTTC.

This rearrangement joins TRBV10-3 to TRBJ2-7; D ambiguous. CDR1 is ENHRY and CDR2 is SYGVKD in the germline V gene. The CDR3 contains 11 residues. Trimming removed 2 bases at V and 8 bases at J, with 7 bases between. CDR3 nucleotide sequence: TGTGCCATCAGTGAGACAACCCAGCAGTACTTC. Translated: CAISETTQQYF.

The V gene is TRBV2, the J gene TRBJ1-1; TRBD1 agrees at 7 bases. The CDR3 covers 14 residues. From germline, CDR1 is SNHLY and CDR2 FYNNEI. The V segment lost 7 bases and the J segment 3 bases; nucleotides outside the gene matches: 8. The CDR3 loop reads CASKGAIGDTEAFF. The CDR3 DNA reads as TGTGCCAGCAAGGGGGCCATTGGGGACACTGAAGCTTTCTTT.

The J gene is TRBJ2-1, the V gene TRBV5-1; a possible D gene is TRBD2 (6 bases). V was shortened by 2 bases and J by 5 bases, with 14 bases between the two germline ends. The CDR3 loop spans 15 amino acids. Germline CDR1 SGHRS, CDR2 YFSETQ. In DNA form, the CDR3 reads TGCGCCAGCAGCTTAACTCCCGGGACTGACAATGAGCAGTTCTTC. Its protein product is CASSLTPGTDNEQFF.

About this clone itself: An end of the junction differs from the germline gene, which may be a read error. The sample holds other DNA sequences that translate to the same CDR3. The genes are TRBV2 and TRBJ2-7; 12 bases are a match to TRBD1. Germline V CDR1 and CDR2: SNHLY, FYNNEI. The CDR3 contains 15 residues. Written as DNA, the CDR3 is TGTGCCAGCAGAGAACCGGGACAGGGGGCTGACGAGCAGTACTTT. It translates to CASREPGQGADEQYF.

The chain has TRBV2 and TRBJ1-2; the D gene is possibly TRBD1 (5 bases). CDR3 length: 13 residues. Trimming pared 6 bases from V and 5 bases from J, leaving 13 bases between. CDR1 is SNHLY, CDR2 FYNNEI, per germline. The CDR3 sequence: CASSQRQPYGYTF. CDR3 nucleotides: TGTGCCAGCAGCCAGCGACAGCCATATGGCTACACCTTC.

J is TRBJ1-3 and V is TRBV2; 9 bases align to TRBD1. Germline loops: CDR1 SNHLY, CDR2 FYNNEI. V shed 8 bases, J shed 0 bases, and the junction held 8 bases outside the gene matches. CDR3 length equals 16 residues. CDR3 coding DNA: TGTGCCAGCGCCCCGGGACAGGGCTTCTCTGGAAACACCATATATTTT. Translated: CASAPGQGFSGNTIYF.

V usage is TRBV9 and J usage is TRBJ2-7; 7 nucleotides line up with TRBD2. This CDR3 contains 15 residues. V trimming: 0 bases; J trimming: 3 bases; junction bases outside the gene matches: 6. Germline V CDR1 and CDR2: SGDLS, YYNGEE. Written as DNA, the CDR3 is TGTGCCAGCAGCGTAGCCCCCAGCGGGGTCTACGAGCAGTACTTC. The encoded protein is CASSVAPSGVYEQYF.

The CDR3 here is CASSGFPSYEQYF. CDR3 sequence (DNA): TGTGCCTCTAGCGGGTTTCCCTCCTACGAGCAGTACTTC. The chain recombines TRBV30 with TRBJ2-7, with TRBD2 identical over 8 bases. Germline V gene lookup returns CDR1 GTSNPN and CDR2 SVGIG (reference sequence). The CDR3 has 13 amino acids. Unmatched junction bases numbered 5, after V lost 7 bases and J lost 0 bases.

The chain recombines TRBV6-6 with TRBJ1-4; TRBD1 matches 9 bases. The CDR3 is made up of 15 amino acids. From germline, CDR1 is MNHNY and CDR2 SVGAGI (reference sequence). V gave up 5 bases and J gave up 2 bases; unmatched junction bases: 3. CDR3 residues: CASSAQGATNEKLFF. CDR3 DNA: TGTGCCAGCAGTGCACAGGGGGCGACTAATGAAAAACTGTTTTTT.

V is TRBV27 and J is TRBJ1-1, with a tentative D call TRBD1 (6 bases). With 6 bases removed from V and 1 base from J, the gap between germline ends came to 15 bases. The CDR3 covers 15 residues. Germline V CDR1 and CDR2: MNHEY, SMNVEV (reference sequence). CDR3 DNA: TGTGCCAGCAGACACGGAGACAGGCGGAACACTGAAGCTTTCTTT. Protein product: CASRHGDRRNTEAFF.

The rearrangement uses TRBV10-3 and TRBJ2-7; possibly TRBD1 for D (6 bases). V gave up 4 bases and J gave up 3 bases, with 22 bases separating them. The CDR3 has 17 residues. The germline V gene encodes CDR1 ENHRY and CDR2 SYGVKD. CDR3 nucleotides: TGTGCCATCAGTGGGGGCTTTAATCAGCGAGGGGGCTACGAGCAGTACTTC. This sequence encodes CAISGGFNQRGGYEQYF.

The chain recombines TRBV5-4 with TRBJ1-1, with 8 bases identical to TRBD1. The germline V gene has CDR1 SGHNT and CDR2 YYREEE (reference sequence). The CDR3 loop spans 17 amino acids. V trimming: 3 bases; J trimming: 3 bases; junction bases outside the gene matches: 13. The CDR3 spells CASSWAGQVAGDTEAFF. DNA for the CDR3: TGTGCCAGCAGCTGGGCGGGACAGGTGGCTGGGGACACTGAAGCTTTCTTT.

The V gene is TRBV30, the J gene TRBJ1-1, with 7 bases lining up with TRBD1. V shed 0 bases and J 3 bases; nucleotides not matched to a gene: 4. The CDR3 is 14 amino acids. Per the germline V gene, CDR1 is GTSNPN and CDR2 is SVGIG (reference sequence). In DNA form, the CDR3 reads TGTGCCTGGAGTGTCTTAACAGGGGACACTGAAGCTTTCTTT. Amino acids: CAWSVLTGDTEAFF. The complete variable domain, with remaining parts taken from reference TRBV30 and TRBJ1-1, reads SQTIHQWPATLVQPVGSPLSLECTVEGTSNPNLYWYRQAAGRGLQLLFYSVGIGQISSEVPQNLSASRPQDRQFILSSKKLLLSDSGFYLCAWSVLTGDTEAFFGQGTRLTVV.

There are a few counts of this clone. The gene calls are TRBV5-8 and TRBJ1-1, with no clear D. Germline values: CDR1 SGHTS, CDR2 YDEGEE. The V end was cut by 7 bases, the J end by 0 bases, with 13 bases between. The CDR3 has 14 residues. In DNA form, the CDR3 reads TGTGCCAGCCCCAAAGCGGGTATGAACACTGAAGCTTTCTTT. Its protein is CASPKAGMNTEAFF.